This T cell receptor beta chain originates from a study of human T cells and chemical hapten exposure. Study as a whole: Per-sample TCR yields varied mainly from small pooled library volume differences. General observations from the study: Controls had significantly fewer large CDR3 similarity clusters than were formed by expanded TCRs.

TCRdb reprocessed the RACE reads with MiXCR, giving one entry per CDR3 protein. The table lists about 190,000 distinct CDR3 sequences, about 25% of them singletons. This clonotype has only a few counts. No antigen is known for it. There are 16 residues in the CDR3. The V gene end was trimmed by 4 bases and the J gene end by 2 bases; junction bases not matched to a gene: 7. Germline CDR1 reads SGHRS; CDR2 reads YFSETQ. As for time point: patch test 3, about 24 weeks after DPC sensitization. Treatment defined: therapeutic diphenylcyclopropenone sensitization with weekly scalp DPC. People who gave samples had alopecia, were 18 to 70 years old, and were suitable for DPC.

The TCR originated in a woman aged 40 to 50 with alopecia areata. Some clones in this sample may be carry-over from other donors' samples. The chain combines TRBV5-1 with TRBJ2-1; 9 nucleotides line up with TRBD2. Sequences were derived from whole blood, sampled in connection with sensitization to the hapten diphenylcyclopropenone (DPC). CDR3 DNA sequence: TGCGCCAGCAGCCCGTTAGCGGGAGAAGCCTACAATGAGCAGTTCTTC. It translates to CASSPLAGEAYNEQFF.